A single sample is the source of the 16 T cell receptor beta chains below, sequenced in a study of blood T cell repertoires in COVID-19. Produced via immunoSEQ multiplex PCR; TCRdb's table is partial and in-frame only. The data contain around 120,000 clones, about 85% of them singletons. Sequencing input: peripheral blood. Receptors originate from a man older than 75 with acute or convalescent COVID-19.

CDR3 sequence reads: CASSHLAGGQRETQYF. The DNA of the CDR3 is TGTGCCAGCAGCCATCTAGCGGGGGGCCAAAGGGAGACCCAGTACTTC. The chain joins TRBV3-1 (or the pseudogene TRBV3-2) to TRBJ2-5; 11 nucleotides align to TRBD2. Trimming at V came to 3 bases and at J to 5 bases, leaving 8 bases not matched to a gene. Germline lookup yields CDR1 LGHDT and CDR2 YNNKEL (reference sequence). This CDR3 region has 16 residues.

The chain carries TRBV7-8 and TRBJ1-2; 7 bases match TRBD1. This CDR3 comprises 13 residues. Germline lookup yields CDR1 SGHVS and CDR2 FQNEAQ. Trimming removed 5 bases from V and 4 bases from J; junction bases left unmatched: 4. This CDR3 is CASSRGQLYGYTF. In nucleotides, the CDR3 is TGTGCCAGCAGCCGGGGACAGCTCTATGGCTACACCTTC.

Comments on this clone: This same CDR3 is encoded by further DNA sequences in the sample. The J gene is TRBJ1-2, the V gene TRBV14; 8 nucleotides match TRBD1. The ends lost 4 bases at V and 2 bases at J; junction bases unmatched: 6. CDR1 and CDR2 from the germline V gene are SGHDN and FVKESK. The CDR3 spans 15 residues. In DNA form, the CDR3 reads TGTGCCAGCAGCCTCCGACAGGGGTGGAACTATGGCTACACCTTC. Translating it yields CASSLRQGWNYGYTF.

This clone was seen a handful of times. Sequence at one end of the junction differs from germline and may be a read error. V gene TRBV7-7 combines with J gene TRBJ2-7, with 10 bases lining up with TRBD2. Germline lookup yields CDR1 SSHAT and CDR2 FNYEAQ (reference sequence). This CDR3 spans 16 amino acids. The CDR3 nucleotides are TGTGCTAGCAGCTTAGAGTTCAGCGGGAGGGCCGAAGAGCAGTACTTC. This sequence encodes CASSLEFSGRAEEQYF.

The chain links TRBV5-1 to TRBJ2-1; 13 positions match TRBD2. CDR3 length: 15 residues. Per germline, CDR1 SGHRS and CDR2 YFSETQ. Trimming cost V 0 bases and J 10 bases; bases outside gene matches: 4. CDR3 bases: TGCGCCAGCAGCTTGGGGACTAGCGGGAGCGGGGAGCAGTTCTTC. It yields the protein CASSLGTSGSGEQFF.

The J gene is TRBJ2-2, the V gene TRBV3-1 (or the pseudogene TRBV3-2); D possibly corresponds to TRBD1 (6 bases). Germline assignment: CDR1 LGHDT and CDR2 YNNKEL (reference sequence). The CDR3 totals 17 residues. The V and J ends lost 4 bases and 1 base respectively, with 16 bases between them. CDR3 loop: CASSRTAGAQNTGELFF. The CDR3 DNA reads TGTGCCAGCAGCCGGACCGCAGGGGCACAGAACACCGGGGAGCTGTTTTTT.

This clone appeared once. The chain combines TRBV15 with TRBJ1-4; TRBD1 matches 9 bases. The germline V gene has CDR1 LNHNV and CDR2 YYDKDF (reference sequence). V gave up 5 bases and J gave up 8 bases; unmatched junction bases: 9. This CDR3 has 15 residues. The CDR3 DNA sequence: TGTGCCACCAGCGCCTCTGGGACAGGGAAAGAAAAACTGTTTTTT. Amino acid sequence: CATSASGTGKEKLFF.

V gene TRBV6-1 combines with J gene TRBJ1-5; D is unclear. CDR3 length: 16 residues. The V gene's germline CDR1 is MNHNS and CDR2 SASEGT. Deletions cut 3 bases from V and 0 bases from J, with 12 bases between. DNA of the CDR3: TGTGCCAGCAGTGATTCGTTCACCTATAGCAATCAGCCCCAGCATTTT. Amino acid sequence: CASSDSFTYSNQPQHF.

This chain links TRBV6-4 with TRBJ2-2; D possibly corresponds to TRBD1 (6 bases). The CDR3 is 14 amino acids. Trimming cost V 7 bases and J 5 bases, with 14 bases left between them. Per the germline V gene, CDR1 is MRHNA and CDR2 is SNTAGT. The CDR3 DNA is TGTGCCAGCAACGAGGGGACAATTACCGGGGAGCTGTTTTTT. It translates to CASNEGTITGELFF.

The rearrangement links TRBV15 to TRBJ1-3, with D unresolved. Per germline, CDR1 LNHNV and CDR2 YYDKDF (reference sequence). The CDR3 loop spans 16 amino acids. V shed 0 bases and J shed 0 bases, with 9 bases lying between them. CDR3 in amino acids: CATSREGSISGNTIYF. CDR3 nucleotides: TGTGCCACCAGCAGAGAGGGCTCGATCTCTGGAAACACCATATATTTT.

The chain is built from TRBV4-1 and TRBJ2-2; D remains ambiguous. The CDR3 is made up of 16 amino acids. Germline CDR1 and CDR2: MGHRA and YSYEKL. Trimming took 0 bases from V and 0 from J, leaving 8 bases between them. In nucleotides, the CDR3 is TGCGCCAGCAGCCAAGATGTACCTACGAACACCGGGGAGCTGTTTTTT. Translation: CASSQDVPTNTGELFF.

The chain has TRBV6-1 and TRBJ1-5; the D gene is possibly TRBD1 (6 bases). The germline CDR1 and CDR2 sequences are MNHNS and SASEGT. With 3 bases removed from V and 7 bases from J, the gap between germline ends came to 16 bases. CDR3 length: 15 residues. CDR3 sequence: CASSDEGTIGQPQHF. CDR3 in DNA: TGTGCCAGCAGTGACGAGGGGACAATCGGCCAGCCCCAGCATTTT.

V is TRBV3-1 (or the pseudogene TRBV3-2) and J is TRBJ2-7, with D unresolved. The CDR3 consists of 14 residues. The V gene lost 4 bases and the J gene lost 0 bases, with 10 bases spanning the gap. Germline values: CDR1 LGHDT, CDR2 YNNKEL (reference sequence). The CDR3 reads CASSLGPSSYEQYF. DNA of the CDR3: TGTGCCAGCAGCCTTGGGCCATCCTCCTACGAGCAGTACTTC.

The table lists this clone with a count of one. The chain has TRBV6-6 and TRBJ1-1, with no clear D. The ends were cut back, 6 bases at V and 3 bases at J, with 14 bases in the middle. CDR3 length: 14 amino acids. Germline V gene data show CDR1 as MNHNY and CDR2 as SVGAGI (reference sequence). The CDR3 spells CASRMQGRDTEAFF. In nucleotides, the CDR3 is TGTGCCAGCAGAATGCAAGGGAGGGACACTGAAGCTTTCTTT.

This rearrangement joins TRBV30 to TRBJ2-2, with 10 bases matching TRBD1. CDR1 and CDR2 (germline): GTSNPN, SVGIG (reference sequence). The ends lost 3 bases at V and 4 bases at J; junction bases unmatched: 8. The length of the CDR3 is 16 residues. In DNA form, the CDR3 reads TGTGCCTGGAGAGATACCGGGACAGGGGCCACCGGGGAGCTGTTTTTT. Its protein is CAWRDTGTGATGELFF.

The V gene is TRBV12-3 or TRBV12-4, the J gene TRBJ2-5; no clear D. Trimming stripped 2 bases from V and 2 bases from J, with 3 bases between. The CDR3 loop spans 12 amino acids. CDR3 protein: CASSLLQETQYF. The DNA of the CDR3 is TGTGCCAGCAGTTTACTACAAGAGACCCAGTACTTC.